This T cell receptor beta chain originates from a study of T-cell reconstitution after alpha-beta-depleted transplantation in children. V shed 1 base and J shed 0 bases, with 15 bases lying between them. This CDR3 spans 17 amino acids. Germline CDR1 reads SGHVS; CDR2 reads FNYEAQ. Preparation of the TCRbeta library used unique molecular identifiers. TCRdb redid the calling of the PCR reads with MiXCR, one entry per CDR3 protein. The top ten clones hold roughly 0.84% of a sample with approximately 630,000 distinct CDR3 sequences, around 13% of them seen once. This clonotype showed up many times. This sample comprised PBMCs, obtained before TCRalphabeta/CD19-depleted stem cell transplant. V gene TRBV7-6 combines with J gene TRBJ1-1; D not resolved. The clonotype comes from a girl aged 2 to 9 with congenital amegakaryocytic thrombocytopenia, due to receive a stem cell transplant. The CDR3 here is CASSLVKLARLNTEAFF. As DNA, the CDR3 is TGTGCCAGCAGCTTAGTGAAACTTGCGCGCTTGAACACTGAAGCTTTCTTT.